This T cell receptor (beta chain) was observed in a study of CDR3 diversity in severe acne. After removal of 6 bases from V and 4 bases from J, the junction contained 8 bases not matched to a gene. CDR3 length equals 15 residues. Germline V lookup: CDR1 SNHLY, CDR2 FYNNEI. MiXCR, run by TCRdb on the PCR reads, gives a single entry per CDR3 protein. The data contain about 90,000 distinct CDR3 sequences, approximately 49% of them singletons. The V and J genes are TRBV2 and TRBJ2-5; 10 bases are a match to TRBD1. Sequencing was done on a sample of blood. This receptor was identified in a male donor with severe acne vulgaris. The CDR3 sequence is CASSYGQGGTETQYF. The CDR3 DNA sequence: TGTGCCAGCAGCTACGGACAGGGGGGCACAGAGACCCAGTACTTC. The whole variable domain, remainder taken from reference TRBV2 and TRBJ2-5, is EPEVTQTPSHQVTQMGQEVILRCVPISNHLYFYWYRQILGQKVEFLVSFYNNEISEKSEIFDDQFSVERPDGSNFTLKIRSTKLEDSAMYFCASSYGQGGTETQYFGPGTRLLVL.